This TCR beta chain comes out of a study of shared clonotypes between healthy human individuals. Points from the study as a whole: Depth was large, yet rarefaction showed that sorted-subset sequencing was incomplete.

Clones were sequenced by immunoSEQ multiplex PCR, and TCRdb holds only the in-frame ones, with some missing. Among 2,500,000 or so clones, about nine tenths were seen once, and the ten largest hold 0.3% to 0.4%. The donor population consisted of healthy HIV-negative adults with no recent acute infections or vaccinations. The donors, all of them Caucasian adults, lived in Nashville, Tennessee. Comments on this clone: The antigen is unknown.

V gave up 0 bases and J gave up 2 bases; unmatched junction bases: 12. This CDR3 comprises 19 residues. CDR1 is SGHRS, CDR2 YFSETQ, per germline. Sequenced input: naive CD4+ T cells from PBMCs. Stated subset: CD45RA+ positively selected. The TCR was taken from a man younger than 30 in good health. Some clones in this sample may be carry-over from other donors' samples. The V and J genes are TRBV5-1 and TRBJ2-5; 11 nucleotides align to TRBD2. Here the CDR3 reads CASSLGATSGKGYQETQYF. The CDR3 DNA sequence: TGCGCCAGCAGCTTGGGGGCGACTAGCGGGAAAGGTTATCAAGAGACCCAGTACTTC.